This T cell receptor beta chain was recovered during a study of cytomegalovirus exposure and HLA in healthy donors. V lost 6 bases and J 5 bases, leaving 16 bases between the germline ends. The length of the CDR3 is 14 residues. Germline values: CDR1 MNHNS, CDR2 SASEGT. The primer mix had 60 Vbeta and 13 Jbeta primers. The data were produced by immunoSEQ multiplex PCR, yet TCRdb's version contains in-frame clones alone and is incomplete. The sample consists of about 180,000 clones, 78% of them appearing once. Sequencing was performed on PBMCs. The sequence came from a woman in her forties or fifties in good health and CMV-seropositive. This rearrangement joins TRBV6-1 to TRBJ1-1; TRBD1 might be the D (5 bases). CDR3 DNA: TGTGCCAGCAGATCTGAAGGGGTAGGGACTGAAGCTTTCTTT. This sequence encodes CASRSEGVGTEAFF.